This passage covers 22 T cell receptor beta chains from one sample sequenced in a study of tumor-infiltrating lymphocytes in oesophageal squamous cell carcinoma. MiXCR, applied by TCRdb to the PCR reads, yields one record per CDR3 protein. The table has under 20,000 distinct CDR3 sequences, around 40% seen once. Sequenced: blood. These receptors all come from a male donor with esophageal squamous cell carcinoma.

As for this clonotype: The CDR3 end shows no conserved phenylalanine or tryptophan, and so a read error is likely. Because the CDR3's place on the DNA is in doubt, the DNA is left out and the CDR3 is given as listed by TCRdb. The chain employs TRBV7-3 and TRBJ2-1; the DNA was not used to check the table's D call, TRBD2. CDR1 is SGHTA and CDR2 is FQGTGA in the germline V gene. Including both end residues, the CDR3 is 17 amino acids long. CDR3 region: CASSLQGFGNSPLHFGN.

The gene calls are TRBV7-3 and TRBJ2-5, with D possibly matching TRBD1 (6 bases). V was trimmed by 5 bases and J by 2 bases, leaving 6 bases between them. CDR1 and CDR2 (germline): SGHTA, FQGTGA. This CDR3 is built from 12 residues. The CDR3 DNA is TGTGCCAGCAGCCAGGGGCAAGAGACCCAGTACTTC. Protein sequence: CASSQGQETQYF.

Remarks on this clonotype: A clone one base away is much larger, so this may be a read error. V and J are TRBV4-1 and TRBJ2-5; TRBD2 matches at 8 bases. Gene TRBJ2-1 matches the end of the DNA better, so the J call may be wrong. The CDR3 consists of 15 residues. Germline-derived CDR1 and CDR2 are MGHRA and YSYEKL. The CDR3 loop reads CASSQDRGGQETQFF. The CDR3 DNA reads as TGTGCCAGCAGCCAAGATCGGGGGGGCCAAGAGACCCAGTTCTTC.

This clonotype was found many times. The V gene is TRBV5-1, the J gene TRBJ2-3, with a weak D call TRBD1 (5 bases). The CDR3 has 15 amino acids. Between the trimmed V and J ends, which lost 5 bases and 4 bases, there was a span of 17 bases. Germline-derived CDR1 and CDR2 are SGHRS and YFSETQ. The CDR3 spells CASSLTTGNPDTQYF. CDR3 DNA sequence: TGCGCCAGCAGTTTGACCACAGGCAACCCAGATACGCAGTATTTT.

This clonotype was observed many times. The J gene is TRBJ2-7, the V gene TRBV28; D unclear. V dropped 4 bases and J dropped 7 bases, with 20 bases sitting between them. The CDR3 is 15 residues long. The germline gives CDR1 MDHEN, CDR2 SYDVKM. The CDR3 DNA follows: TGTGCCAGCAGTTCCCCCGCGGATACCTACAATGAGCAGTACTTC. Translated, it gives CASSSPADTYNEQYF.

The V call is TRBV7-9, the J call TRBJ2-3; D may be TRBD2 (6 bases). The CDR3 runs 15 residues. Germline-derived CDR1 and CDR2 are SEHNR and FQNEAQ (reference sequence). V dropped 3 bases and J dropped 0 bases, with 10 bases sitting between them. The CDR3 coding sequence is TGTGCCAGCAGCTTTTTTGCGGGAAGCACAGATACGCAGTATTTT. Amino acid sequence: CASSFFAGSTDTQYF.

The chain's CDR3 is CASSSLGPPVDTQYF. The CDR3 nucleotides read TGTGCCAGCAGCTCACTAGGGCCCCCGGTAGATACGCAGTATTTT. This rearrangement joins TRBV7-6 to TRBJ2-3; D may be TRBD2 (5 bases). Germline V CDR1 and CDR2: SGHVS, FNYEAQ. This CDR3 spans 15 amino acids. The ends were cut back, 4 bases at V and 5 bases at J, with 16 bases in the middle. The full variable domain, with the rest looked up from reference TRBV7-6 and TRBJ2-3, is GAGVSQSPRYKVTKRGQDVALRCDPISGHVSLYWYRQALGQGPEFLTYFNYEAQQDKSGLPNDRFSAERPEGSISTLTIQRTEQRDSAMYRCASSSLGPPVDTQYFGPGTRLTVL.

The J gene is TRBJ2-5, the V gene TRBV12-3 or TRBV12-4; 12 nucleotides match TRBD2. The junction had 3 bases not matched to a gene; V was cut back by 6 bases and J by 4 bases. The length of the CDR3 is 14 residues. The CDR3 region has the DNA TGTGCCAGCAGGACTAGCGGGAGCTCAGAGACCCAGTACTTC. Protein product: CASRTSGSSETQYF.

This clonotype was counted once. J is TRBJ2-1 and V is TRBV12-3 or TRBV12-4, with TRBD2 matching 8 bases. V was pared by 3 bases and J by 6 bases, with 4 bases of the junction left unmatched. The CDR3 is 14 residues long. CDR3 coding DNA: TGTGCCAGCAGTTTTTCAGCGGGAGTCAATGAGCAGTTCTTC. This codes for CASSFSAGVNEQFF.

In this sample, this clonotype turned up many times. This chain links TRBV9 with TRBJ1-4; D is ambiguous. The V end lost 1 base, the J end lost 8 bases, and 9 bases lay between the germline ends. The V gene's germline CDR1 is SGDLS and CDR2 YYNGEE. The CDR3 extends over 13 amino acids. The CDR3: CASSVRGGEKLFF. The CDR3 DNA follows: TGTGCCAGCAGCGTACGGGGAGGGGAAAAACTGTTTTTT.

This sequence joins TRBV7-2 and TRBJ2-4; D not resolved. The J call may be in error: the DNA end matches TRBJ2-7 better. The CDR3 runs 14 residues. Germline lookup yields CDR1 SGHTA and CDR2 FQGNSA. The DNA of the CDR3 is TGTGCCAGCAGCTTAGACTACCTCTCCTACGAGCAGTACTTC. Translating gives CASSLDYLSYEQYF.

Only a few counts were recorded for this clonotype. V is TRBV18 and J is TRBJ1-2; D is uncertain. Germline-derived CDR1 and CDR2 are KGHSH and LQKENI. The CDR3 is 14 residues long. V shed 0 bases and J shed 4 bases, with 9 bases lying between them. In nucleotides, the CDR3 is TGTGCCAGCTCACCACCGGGAGATAGCTATGGCTACACCTTC. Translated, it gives CASSPPGDSYGYTF.

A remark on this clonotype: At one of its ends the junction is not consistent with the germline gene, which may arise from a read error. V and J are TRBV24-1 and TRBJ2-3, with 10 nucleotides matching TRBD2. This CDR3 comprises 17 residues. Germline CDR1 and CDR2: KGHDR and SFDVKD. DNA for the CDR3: TGTGCCACCACTGATTTGGGAGCGGGAGGGACAAAGGATACGCAGTATTTT. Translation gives CATTDLGAGGTKDTQYF.

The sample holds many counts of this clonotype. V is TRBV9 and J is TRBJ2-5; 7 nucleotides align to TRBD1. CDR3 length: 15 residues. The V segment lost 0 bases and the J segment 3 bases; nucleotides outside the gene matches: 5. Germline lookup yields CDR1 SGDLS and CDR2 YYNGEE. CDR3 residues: CASSVAGTAKETQYF. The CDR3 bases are TGTGCCAGCAGCGTAGCTGGGACAGCTAAAGAGACCCAGTACTTC.

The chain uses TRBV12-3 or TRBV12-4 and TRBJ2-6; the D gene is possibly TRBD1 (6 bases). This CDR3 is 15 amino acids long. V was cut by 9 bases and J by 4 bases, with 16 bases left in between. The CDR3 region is CASTRAGDGANVLTF. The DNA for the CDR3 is TGTGCCAGTACCCGCGCAGGGGACGGGGCCAACGTCCTGACTTTC.

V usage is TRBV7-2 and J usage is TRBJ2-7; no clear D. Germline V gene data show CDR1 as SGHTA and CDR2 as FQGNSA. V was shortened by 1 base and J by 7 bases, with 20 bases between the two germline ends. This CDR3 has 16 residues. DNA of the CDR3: TGTGCCAGCAGCTTAGACGCATCGTTTACCTACAATGAGCAGTACTTC. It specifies CASSLDASFTYNEQYF.

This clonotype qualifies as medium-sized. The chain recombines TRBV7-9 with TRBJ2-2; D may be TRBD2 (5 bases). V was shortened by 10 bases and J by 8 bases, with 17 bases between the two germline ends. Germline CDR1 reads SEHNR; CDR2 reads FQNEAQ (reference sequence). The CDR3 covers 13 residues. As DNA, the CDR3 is TGTGCCATCGGAGGAGGCCCGGAAGGGGAGCTGTTTTTT. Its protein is CAIGGGPEGELFF.

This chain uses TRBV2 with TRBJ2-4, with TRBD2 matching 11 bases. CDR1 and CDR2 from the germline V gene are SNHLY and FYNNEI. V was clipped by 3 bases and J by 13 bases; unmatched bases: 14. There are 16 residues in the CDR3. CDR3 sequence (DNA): TGTGCCAGCAGTGAGGGACTAGCGGACCCTTACAATGAGCAGTACTTC. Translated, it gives CASSEGLADPYNEQYF.

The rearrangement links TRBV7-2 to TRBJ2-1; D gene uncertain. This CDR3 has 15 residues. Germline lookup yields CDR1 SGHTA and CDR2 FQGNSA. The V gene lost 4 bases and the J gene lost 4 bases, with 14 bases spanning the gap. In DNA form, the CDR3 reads TGTGCCAGCAGCTCAGCTAGTGTTGGGTACAATGAGCAGTTCTTC. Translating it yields CASSSASVGYNEQFF.

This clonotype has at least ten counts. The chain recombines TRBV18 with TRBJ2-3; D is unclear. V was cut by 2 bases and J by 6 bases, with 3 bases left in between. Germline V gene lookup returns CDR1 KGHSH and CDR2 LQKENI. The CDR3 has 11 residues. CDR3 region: CASSPWDTQYF. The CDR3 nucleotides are TGTGCCAGCTCACCATGGGATACGCAGTATTTT.

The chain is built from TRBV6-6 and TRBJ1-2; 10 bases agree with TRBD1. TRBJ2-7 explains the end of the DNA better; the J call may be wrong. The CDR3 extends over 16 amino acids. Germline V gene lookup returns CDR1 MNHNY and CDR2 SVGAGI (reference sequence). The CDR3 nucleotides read TGTGCCAGCAGTGTGACCGGGACAGGGGCTACCTACGAGCAGTACTTC. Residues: CASSVTGTGATYEQYF.

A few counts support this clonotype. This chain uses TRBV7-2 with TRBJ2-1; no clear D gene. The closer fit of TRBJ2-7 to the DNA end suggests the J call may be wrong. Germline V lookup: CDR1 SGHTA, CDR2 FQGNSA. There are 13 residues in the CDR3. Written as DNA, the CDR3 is TGTGCCAGCAGCCCCCGGGCGCGCTACGAGCAGTACTTC. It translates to CASSPRARYEQYF.